This TCR beta chain was sequenced for a study of T cell repertoires in cytomegalovirus infection. About the study: Matching HLA type, along with CMV infection, was indicated by public TCR beta signatures. Findings and limits, study-wide: Of the TCR beta families, the public ones yielded a cumulative frequency that identified carriers of CMV plus the relevant HLA. Ex vivo responses were dominated by HLA-C-restricted CMV-specific TCR beta clonotypes.

Note on this clonotype: Its antigen is as yet unknown.

Using its own MiXCR run on the reads, TCRdb lists one record per CDR3 protein. The table lists under 200,000 distinct CDR3 sequences, approximately 28% of them singletons. There are 14 residues in the CDR3. The germline V gene has CDR1 MGHRA and CDR2 YSYEKL. Losses at the gene ends were 6 bases for V and 1 base for J; bases not matched to a gene: 5. The sample taken for sequencing was PBMCs. The rearrangement uses TRBV4-1 and TRBJ1-1, with 7 bases lining up with TRBD1. The source is a human donor in good health (CMV status not recorded). Some clones in this sample may be carry-over from other donors' samples. DNA for the CDR3: TGCGCCAGCAGTAAACGACAGGGGAACACTGAAGCTTTCTTT. Translated, it gives CASSKRQGNTEAFF.